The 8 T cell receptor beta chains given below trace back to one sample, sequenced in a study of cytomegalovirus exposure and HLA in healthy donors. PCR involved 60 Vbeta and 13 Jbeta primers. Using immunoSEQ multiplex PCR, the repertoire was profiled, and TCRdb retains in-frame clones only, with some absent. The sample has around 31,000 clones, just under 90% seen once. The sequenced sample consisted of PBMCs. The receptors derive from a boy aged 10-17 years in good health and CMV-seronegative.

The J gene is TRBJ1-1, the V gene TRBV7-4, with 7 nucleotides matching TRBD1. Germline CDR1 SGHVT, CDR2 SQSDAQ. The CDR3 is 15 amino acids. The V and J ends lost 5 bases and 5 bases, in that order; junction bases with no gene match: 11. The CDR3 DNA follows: TGTGCCAGCAGCCCCCAGACAGGGTACTTGACTGAAGCTTTCTTT. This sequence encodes CASSPQTGYLTEAFF. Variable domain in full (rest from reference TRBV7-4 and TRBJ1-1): GAGVSQSPRYKVAKRGRDVALRCDSISGHVTLYWYRQTLGQGSEVLTYSQSDAQRDKSGRPSGRFSAERPERSVSTLKIQRTEQGDSAVYLCASSPQTGYLTEAFFGQGTRLTVV.

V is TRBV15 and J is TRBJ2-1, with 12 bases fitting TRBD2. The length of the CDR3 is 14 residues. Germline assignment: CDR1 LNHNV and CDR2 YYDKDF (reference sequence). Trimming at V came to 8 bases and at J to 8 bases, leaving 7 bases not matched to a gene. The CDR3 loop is CATPVLAGGDEQFF. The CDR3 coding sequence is TGTGCCACCCCCGTTCTAGCGGGGGGGGATGAGCAGTTCTTC.

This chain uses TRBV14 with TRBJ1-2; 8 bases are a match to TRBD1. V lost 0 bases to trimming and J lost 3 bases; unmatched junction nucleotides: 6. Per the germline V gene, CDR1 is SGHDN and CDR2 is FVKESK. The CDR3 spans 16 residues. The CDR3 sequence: CASSQEGPGQDYGYTF. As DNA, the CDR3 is TGTGCCAGCAGCCAAGAGGGACCGGGACAGGACTATGGCTACACCTTC.

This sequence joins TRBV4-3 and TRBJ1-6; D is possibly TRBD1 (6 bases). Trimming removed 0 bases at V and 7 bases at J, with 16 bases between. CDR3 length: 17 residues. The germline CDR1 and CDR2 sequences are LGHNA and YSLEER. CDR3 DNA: TGCGCCAGCAGCCAAGATATTGCAGGGGTTTACAATTCACCCCTCCACTTT. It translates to CASSQDIAGVYNSPLHF.

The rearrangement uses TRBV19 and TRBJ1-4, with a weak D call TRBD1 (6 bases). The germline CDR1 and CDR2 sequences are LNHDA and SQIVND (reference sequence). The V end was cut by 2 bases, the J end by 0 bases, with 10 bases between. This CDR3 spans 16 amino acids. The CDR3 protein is CASSIKQGATNEKLFF. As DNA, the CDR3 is TGTGCCAGTAGTATAAAACAGGGTGCAACTAATGAAAAACTGTTTTTT.

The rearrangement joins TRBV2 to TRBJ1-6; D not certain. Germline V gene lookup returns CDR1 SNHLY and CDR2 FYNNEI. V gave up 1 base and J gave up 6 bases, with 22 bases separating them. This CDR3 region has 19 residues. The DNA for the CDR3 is TGTGCCAGCAGTGAAGAGGATGGTGGAGGGTCGGCAATTAATTCACCCCTCCACTTT. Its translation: CASSEEDGGGSAINSPLHF.

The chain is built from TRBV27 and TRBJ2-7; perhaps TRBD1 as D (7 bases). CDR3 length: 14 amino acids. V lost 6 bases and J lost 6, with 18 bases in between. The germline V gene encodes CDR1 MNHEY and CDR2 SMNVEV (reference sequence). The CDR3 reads CASSPSGGSREQYF. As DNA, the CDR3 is TGTGCCAGCAGCCCCTCAGGGGGGTCACGCGAGCAGTACTTC.

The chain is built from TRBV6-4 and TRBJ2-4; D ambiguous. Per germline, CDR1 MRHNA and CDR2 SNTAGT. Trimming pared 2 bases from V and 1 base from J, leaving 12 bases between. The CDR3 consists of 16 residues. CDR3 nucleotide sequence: TGTGCCAGCAGTGACAAGAACGAGTGGGCCAAAAACATTCAGTACTTC. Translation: CASSDKNEWAKNIQYF.